Listed below are T cell receptor beta chains from one sample, sequenced in a study of beta chain features in type 1 diabetes. Clones were read by immunoSEQ multiplex PCR, and TCRdb kept only the in-frame ones, dropping some. The data show 150,000 to 190,000 clones, around 8.5% seen once. The source material was central memory CD4+ T cells from blood. The receptor set was obtained from a young man in good health. CDR3s include the opening cysteine and the closing phenylalanine or tryptophan. D genes are given only for firm matches. Only part of the rows carry a size: once, few, many, or a class if the clone is expanded.

d_call,v_call,j_call,clone_size,cdr3_aa,cdr3_nt
TRBD2,TRBV4-2,TRBJ2-3,few,CASSQLTRGGSTDTQYF,TGTGCCAGCAGCCAACTAACGCGGGGGGGGAGCACAGATACGCAGTATTTT
NA,TRBV2,TRBJ2-7,many,CASSERELVTQYF,TGTGCCAGCAGTGAAAGGGAGCTGGTAACGCAGTACTTC
NA,TRBV28,TRBJ2-7,NA,CASRNQQGYEQYF,TGTGCCAGCAGAAATCAACAGGGCTACGAGCAGTACTTC
NA,TRBV9,TRBJ2-2,NA,CASSPRRAGELFF,TGTGCCAGCAGCCCCAGACGGGCCGGGGAGCTGTTTTTT
NA,TRBV30,TRBJ1-3,many,CAWSDLGGAGNTIYF,TGTGCCTGGAGTGACCTGGGGGGAGCTGGAAACACCATATATTTT
TRBD1,TRBV9,TRBJ2-7,few,CASSFTGTGIGEQYF,TGTGCCAGCAGCTTTACCGGGACAGGGATTGGGGAGCAGTACTTC
TRBD1,TRBV6-5,TRBJ2-3,NA,CASSRDRARDTQYF,TGTGCCAGCAGTAGGGACAGGGCTCGCGATACGCAGTATTTT
TRBD2,TRBV18,TRBJ2-5,medium-sized,CASSLTSGQETQYF,TGTGCCAGCTCACTGACTAGCGGGCAAGAGACCCAGTACTTC
TRBD2,TRBV5-4,TRBJ2-1,many,CASSARAGGYNEQFF,TGTGCCAGCTCAGCGAGGGCGGGGGGTTACAATGAGCAGTTCTTC
NA,TRBV19,TRBJ1-1,NA,CANSPPLARNTEAFF,TGTGCCAACAGTCCACCACTGGCCCGTAACACTGAAGCTTTCTTT
TRBD2,TRBV7-6,TRBJ2-7,few,CASSWGGTRSYEQYF,TGTGCCAGCAGTTGGGGGGGGACTAGATCCTACGAGCAGTACTTC
TRBD2,TRBV7-9,TRBJ2-2,few,CASSDSGRGGELFF,TGTGCCAGCAGCGATAGCGGGCGCGGCGGGGAGCTGTTTTTT
TRBD1,TRBV18,TRBJ1-2,NA,CASSPTGDKNYGYTF,TGTGCCAGCTCGCCGACAGGGGACAAAAACTATGGCTACACCTTC
TRBD2,TRBV7-2,TRBJ2-7,few,CASSLDSSGASYEQYF,TGTGCCAGCAGCCTCGACTCTAGCGGGGCCTCCTACGAGCAGTACTTC
NA,TRBV29-1,TRBJ1-2,many,CSVEDLQAPYRNPNYGYTF,TGCAGCGTTGAAGATCTCCAGGCCCCCTACAGGAACCCAAACTATGGCTACACCTTC
TRBD1,TRBV5-6,TRBJ2-5,few,CASSFRDSQETQYF,TGTGCCAGCAGCTTCAGGGACAGCCAAGAGACCCAGTACTTC
TRBD1,TRBV30,TRBJ1-4,NA,CACSAGSAGGEKLFF,TGTGCCTGTTCCGCCGGGTCGGCAGGGGGAGAAAAACTGTTTTTT
NA,TRBV18,TRBJ2-1,many,CASSPPSGTTVNEQFF,TGTGCCAGCTCACCACCGTCAGGGACAACCGTCAATGAGCAGTTCTTC
NA,TRBV28,TRBJ2-7,few,CASMDSKYEQYF,TGTGCCAGCATGGACAGTAAATACGAGCAGTACTTC
NA,TRBV10-3,TRBJ1-1,few,CAISEEGILTEAFF,TGTGCCATCAGTGAGGAGGGAATCTTGACTGAAGCTTTCTTT
NA,TRBV19,TRBJ1-1,many,CASSIDLGAAFF,TGTGCCAGTAGTATAGATCTAGGCGCAGCTTTCTTT
TRBD1,TRBV19,TRBJ2-7,few,CASSSRQGVWEQYF,TGTGCCAGTAGTTCCCGACAGGGTGTTTGGGAGCAGTACTTC
TRBD2,TRBV5-8,TRBJ2-3,NA,CASSLSGGLADTQYF,TGTGCCAGCAGCTTGTCGGGGGGGCTCGCTGATACGCAGTATTTT
NA,TRBV6-5,TRBJ2-1,few,CASSYSGRGPYNEQFF,TGTGCCAGCAGTTACTCTGGGCGGGGGCCCTACAATGAGCAGTTCTTC
NA,TRBV5-6,TRBJ2-7,few,CASSFTSFSYEQYF,TGTGCCAGCAGCTTTACATCTTTCTCCTACGAGCAGTACTTC
NA,TRBV20-1,TRBJ1-2,NA,CSAMGRGYTF,TGCAGTGCTATGGGGCGTGGCTACACCTTC
NA,TRBV5-5,TRBJ2-1,few,CASSWISHEQFF,TGTGCCAGCAGCTGGATTAGCCATGAGCAGTTCTTC
NA,TRBV6-1,TRBJ1-1,few,CASKAITEGAEAFF,TGTGCCAGCAAGGCCATCACCGAGGGCGCTGAAGCTTTCTTT
TRBD2,TRBV28,TRBJ2-1,few,CASRSAGTSGRSYNEQFF,TGTGCCAGCAGGTCAGCCGGGACTAGCGGACGCTCCTACAATGAGCAGTTCTTC
NA,TRBV28,TRBJ2-2,NA,CASMRAGVNGELFF,TGTGCCAGCATGCGGGCAGGGGTGAACGGGGAGCTGTTTTTT
TRBD2,TRBV11-2,TRBJ2-1,NA,CASSPGTSGYNEQFF,TGTGCCAGCAGCCCCGGGACTAGCGGATACAATGAGCAGTTCTTC
TRBD2,TRBV28,TRBJ2-3,few,CAWGGESTDTQYF,TGTGCCTGGGGGGGAGAAAGCACAGATACGCAGTATTTT
NA,TRBV7-9,TRBJ2-1,many,CASSLDSGHQEQFF,TGTGCCAGCAGCTTAGATTCGGGTCATCAGGAGCAGTTCTTC
NA,TRBV30,TRBJ1-2,few,CAWNRDRTNYGYTF,TGTGCCTGGAACAGGGACCGCACTAACTATGGCTACACCTTC
NA,TRBV7-2,TRBJ1-6,NA,CASSLARGSPLHF,TGTGCCAGCAGCTTAGCTCGGGGTTCACCCCTCCACTTT